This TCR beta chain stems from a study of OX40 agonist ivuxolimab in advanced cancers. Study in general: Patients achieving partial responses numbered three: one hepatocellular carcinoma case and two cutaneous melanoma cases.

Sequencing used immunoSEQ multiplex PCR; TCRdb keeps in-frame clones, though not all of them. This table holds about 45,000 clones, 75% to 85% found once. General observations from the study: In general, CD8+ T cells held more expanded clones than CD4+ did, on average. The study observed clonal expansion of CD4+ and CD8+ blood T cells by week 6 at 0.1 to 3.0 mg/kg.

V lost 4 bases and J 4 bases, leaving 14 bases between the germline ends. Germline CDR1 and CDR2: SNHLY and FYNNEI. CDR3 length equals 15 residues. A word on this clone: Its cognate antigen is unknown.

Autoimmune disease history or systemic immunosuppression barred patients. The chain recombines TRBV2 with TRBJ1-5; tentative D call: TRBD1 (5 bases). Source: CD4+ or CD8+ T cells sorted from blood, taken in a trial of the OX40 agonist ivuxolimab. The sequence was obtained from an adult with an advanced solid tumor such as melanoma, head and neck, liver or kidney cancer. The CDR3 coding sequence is TGTGCCAGCAGTGGGGGGGGATCGGGTAATCAGCCCCAGCATTTT. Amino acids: CASSGGGSGNQPQHF.